The TCR beta chain under discussion was sequenced for a study of blood T cell repertoires in COVID-19. Study in general: Researchers got acute and convalescent COVID-19 samples from the United States, Italy and Spain. PBMCs, B-cell-depleted T cells, or T cells were the source of the cDNA or gDNA that made up the material.

Trimming removed 0 bases at V and 4 bases at J, with 16 bases between. CDR3 length equals 16 residues. Germline loops: CDR1 SGHRS, CDR2 YFSETQ. In the authors' workflow: Reference gene primer amplification gave nucleated cell count estimates. Repertoires were generated with immunoSEQ multiplex PCR, while TCRdb's copy carries only in-frame clones and drops some. Clone size and V and J calls were adopted from that table, with D and trimming inferred from the DNA. The sample contains under 200,000 clones, roughly 90% of which appear only once. J is TRBJ1-1 and V is TRBV5-1, with D possibly matching TRBD1 (5 bases). The clonotype was recovered from a man between 50 and 59 years old with acute or convalescent COVID-19. Sequenced sample: peripheral blood. CDR3 sequence (DNA): TGCGCCAGCAGCTTGGTTGTAGGGGCAGGGTCCACTGAAGCTTTCTTT. The encoded protein is CASSLVVGAGSTEAFF.